This T cell receptor (beta chain) is drawn from a study of blood T cell repertoires in COVID-19. Overall study context: Acute-phase and convalescent COVID-19 samples originated in the United States, Italy and Spain. From T cells, B-cell-depleted T cells, or PBMCs came the material, which was cDNA or gDNA.

Study processing details: Nucleated cell number was recorded as an estimate derived from reference gene primer amplification. Clones were read by immunoSEQ multiplex PCR, and TCRdb kept only the in-frame ones, dropping some. V, J and clone size were drawn from that table, and D and trimming were deduced from the DNA. The table has some 400,000 clones, 90% seen once; the top ten hold approximately 6.2%. V lost 5 bases to trimming and J lost 1 base; unmatched junction nucleotides: 2. The CDR3 is 14 amino acids. Germline-derived CDR1 and CDR2 are LGHNA and YSLEER. The chain couples TRBV4-3 to TRBJ2-7, with 10 bases fitting TRBD1. The clonotype originates from a man between 18 and 29 years old with active or convalescent COVID-19. The sequenced sample consisted of peripheral blood. The CDR3 region has the DNA TGCGCCAGCAGCGAGGGACAGGGGTCCTACGAGCAGTACTTC. It yields the protein CASSEGQGSYEQYF.